Listed below are T cell receptor beta chains from one sample, sequenced in a study of T-cell reconstitution after alpha-beta-depleted transplantation in children. MiXCR, run by TCRdb on the PCR reads, gives a single entry per CDR3 protein. The profile shows about 400,000 distinct CDR3 sequences, just over 20% of them singletons. Material: PBMCs from the stem cell graft donor, obtained from the stem cell graft. The receptors stem from a human donor who donated a stem cell graft to a child with acute myeloid leukemia. CDR3s include the opening cysteine and the closing phenylalanine or tryptophan. The order of the fields is V gene, clone size, CDR3 protein. Clone size is not always given. Where it is, it says once, few, many or a class for expanded clones.

V gene: TRBV4-2; clone size: .; CDR3 protein: CASSQGSSTSSYEQYF
V gene: TRBV5-5; clone size: .; CDR3 protein: CASSFRTSVNTGELFF
V gene: TRBV27; clone size: many; CDR3 protein: CASSSYYEQYF
V gene: TRBV20-1; clone size: once; CDR3 protein: CSARWLQTNNEQFF
V gene: TRBV27; clone size: .; CDR3 protein: CASSLRAWNQETQYF
V gene: TRBV29-1; clone size: many; CDR3 protein: CSVEGLAGNGDEQYF
V gene: TRBV4-3; clone size: .; CDR3 protein: CASSQVGGPYNEQFF
V gene: TRBV11-2; clone size: .; CDR3 protein: CASSIGAFGNQPQHF
V gene: TRBV24-1; clone size: few; CDR3 protein: CATRGQGEDEKLFF
V gene: TRBV24-1; clone size: .; CDR3 protein: CATSDPAGTSYNEQFF
V gene: TRBV28; clone size: .; CDR3 protein: CASSLPDSPYFLNEQFF
V gene: TRBV29-1; clone size: few; CDR3 protein: CSAQGVNIQYF
V gene: TRBV20-1; clone size: .; CDR3 protein: CSASGGIRNTEAFF
V gene: TRBV6-1; clone size: .; CDR3 protein: CASSLTGVLGTNEKLFF
V gene: TRBV20-1; clone size: few; CDR3 protein: CSARDLRTGPISYEQYF
V gene: TRBV18; clone size: .; CDR3 protein: CASSPPGQGQQYF
V gene: TRBV18; clone size: .; CDR3 protein: CASSPTVGGDTQYF
V gene: TRBV24-1; clone size: .; CDR3 protein: CATSDLSQDNNEQFF
V gene: TRBV12-3/TRBV12-4; clone size: few; CDR3 protein: CASRPFFSVDTQYF
V gene: TRBV12-3/TRBV12-4; clone size: few; CDR3 protein: CASSRALPDSPLHF
V gene: TRBV10-2; clone size: .; CDR3 protein: CASGGPQEGNEQFF
V gene: TRBV6-5; clone size: .; CDR3 protein: CASSYPGDAEAFF
V gene: TRBV7-2; clone size: few; CDR3 protein: CASSLQKDTQYF
V gene: TRBV4-2; clone size: few; CDR3 protein: CASSQTGSSYNEQFF
V gene: TRBV2; clone size: few; CDR3 protein: CASSEGGTRVRETQYF
V gene: TRBV27; clone size: .; CDR3 protein: CASHGPAGGPLENEQFF
V gene: TRBV9; clone size: few; CDR3 protein: CASSVSGEAIEQYF
V gene: TRBV4-1; clone size: .; CDR3 protein: CASSQVDLFSYNEQFF
V gene: TRBV5-1; clone size: few; CDR3 protein: CASSLVSGGGEGEQFF
V gene: TRBV4-1; clone size: .; CDR3 protein: CASSQRRKETQYF
V gene: TRBV7-6; clone size: few; CDR3 protein: CASSGFSGSTDTQYF
V gene: TRBV20-1; clone size: many; CDR3 protein: CSAPAYGAIYEQYF
V gene: TRBV20-1; clone size: few; CDR3 protein: CSANVGLRGTDTQYF
V gene: TRBV5-1; clone size: few; CDR3 protein: CASSQSTRLNEQFF
V gene: TRBV10-3; clone size: many; CDR3 protein: CAIPTSGAQDTGELFF
V gene: TRBV29-1; clone size: many; CDR3 protein: CSVLTSGGIYEQYF
V gene: TRBV21-1; clone size: .; CDR3 protein: CASSKGTGGLDQPQHF
V gene: TRBV20-1; clone size: many; CDR3 protein: CSAPDRGTYEQYF
V gene: TRBV11-2; clone size: few; CDR3 protein: CASSQRLANEQFF
V gene: TRBV20-1; clone size: many; CDR3 protein: CSARIGAVQETQYF
V gene: TRBV12-3/TRBV12-4; clone size: .; CDR3 protein: CASSLWGRQPQHF
V gene: TRBV2; clone size: .; CDR3 protein: CASSDFRNTGELFF
V gene: TRBV7-9; clone size: .; CDR3 protein: CASSFQGSLGELFF
V gene: TRBV25-1; clone size: .; CDR3 protein: CASSDVEFGTGELFF
V gene: TRBV12-3/TRBV12-4; clone size: .; CDR3 protein: CASSLTAPREGTEAFF
V gene: TRBV15; clone size: .; CDR3 protein: CATSRDLRQETNNEQFF
V gene: TRBV7-3; clone size: few; CDR3 protein: CASSLTQREASYEQYF
V gene: TRBV20-1; clone size: many; CDR3 protein: CSARRREAYNEQFF
V gene: TRBV15; clone size: .; CDR3 protein: CATSRASTSGNLYEQYF
V gene: TRBV20-1; clone size: .; CDR3 protein: CSARDRSGIYEQYF
V gene: TRBV10-3; clone size: .; CDR3 protein: CAISEGAGTSEAFF